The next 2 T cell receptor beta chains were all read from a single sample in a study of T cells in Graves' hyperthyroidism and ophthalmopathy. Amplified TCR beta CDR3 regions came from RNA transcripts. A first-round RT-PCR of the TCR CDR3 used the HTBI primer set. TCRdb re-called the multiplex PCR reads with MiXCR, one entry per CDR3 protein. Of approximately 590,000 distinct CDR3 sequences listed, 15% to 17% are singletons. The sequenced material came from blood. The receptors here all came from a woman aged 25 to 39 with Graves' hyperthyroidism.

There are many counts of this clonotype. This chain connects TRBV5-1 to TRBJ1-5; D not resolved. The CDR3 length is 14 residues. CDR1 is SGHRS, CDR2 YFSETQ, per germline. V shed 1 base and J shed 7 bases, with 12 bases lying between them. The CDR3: CASSLYAAGQPQHF. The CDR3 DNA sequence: TGCGCCAGCAGCTTGTACGCCGCAGGCCAGCCCCAGCATTTT.

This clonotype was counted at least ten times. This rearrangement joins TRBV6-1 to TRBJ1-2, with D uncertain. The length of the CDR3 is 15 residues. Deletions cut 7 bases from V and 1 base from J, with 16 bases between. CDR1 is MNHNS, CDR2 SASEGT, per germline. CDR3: CASILDANFNYGYTF. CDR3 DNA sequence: TGTGCCAGCATTCTCGACGCGAACTTTAACTATGGCTACACCTTC.